The present T cell receptor (beta chain) was sequenced within a study of blood T cells in healthy people across ages. Trimming left V 0 bases short and J 1 base short, with 11 bases between. The CDR3 loop spans 15 amino acids. Germline CDR1 and CDR2: DFQATT and SNEGSKA (reference sequence). This clonotype turned up a few times. Russia was home to the donors, healthy Caucasian individuals aged roughly 6 to 90. The second PCR ran roughly 7 to 11 cycles with a sample-barcoded 5' primer and J-beta primers. TCRdb re-called the 5' RACE reads with MiXCR, one entry per CDR3 protein. Altogether over 700,000 distinct CDR3 sequences are present, 20% to 25% being singletons, with the ten largest covering more than 8.5%. These same data were also listed under a study on T cells of mothers and their children. That report notes: At around 1.6 ug per 15 ul, all of the extracted RNA went into cDNA synthesis.

The source material was blood. The chain carries TRBV20-1 and TRBJ2-3; D remains unclear. The sequence was obtained from a boy aged 5 to 17 in good health. CDR3 in DNA: TGCAGTGCTAGAGATAAAGGGTATGGCACAGATACGCAGTATTTT. As protein: CSARDKGYGTDTQYF.